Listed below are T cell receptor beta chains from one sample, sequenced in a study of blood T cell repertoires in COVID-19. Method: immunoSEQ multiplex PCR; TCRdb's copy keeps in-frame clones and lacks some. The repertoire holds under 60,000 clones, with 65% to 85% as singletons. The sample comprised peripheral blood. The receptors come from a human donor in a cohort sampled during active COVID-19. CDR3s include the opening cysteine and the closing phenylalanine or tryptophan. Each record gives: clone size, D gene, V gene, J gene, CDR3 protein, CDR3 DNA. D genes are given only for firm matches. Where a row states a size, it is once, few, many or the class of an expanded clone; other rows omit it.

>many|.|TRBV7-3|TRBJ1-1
CASSTQGRGTEAFF
TGTGCCAGCAGCACTCAAGGGCGGGGCACTGAAGCTTTCTTT
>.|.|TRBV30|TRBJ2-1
CAWSGYRESSYNEQFF
TGTGCCTGGAGTGGCTACAGGGAGAGCTCCTACAATGAGCAGTTCTTC
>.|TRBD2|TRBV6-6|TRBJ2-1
CASSPSPALAEYNEQFF
TGTGCCAGCAGTCCTTCCCCCGCACTAGCGGAGTACAATGAGCAGTTCTTC
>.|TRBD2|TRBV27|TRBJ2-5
CASSPPGGTQYF
TGTGCCAGCAGTCCCCCGGGGGGGACCCAGTACTTC
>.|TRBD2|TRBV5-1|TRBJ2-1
CASSLGQRGWFF
TGCGCCAGCAGCTTGGGACAGCGGGGGTGGTTCTTC
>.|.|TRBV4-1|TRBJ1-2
CASSLQDGIYYGYTF
TGCGCCAGCAGCCTTCAGGATGGCATATACTATGGCTACACCTTC
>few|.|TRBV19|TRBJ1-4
CASTSQATGGPNEKLFF
TGTGCCAGTACTTCTCAAGCGACGGGGGGACCCAATGAAAAACTGTTTTTT
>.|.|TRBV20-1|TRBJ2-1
CSVWRMDEQFF
TGCAGTGTATGGCGGATGGATGAGCAGTTCTTC
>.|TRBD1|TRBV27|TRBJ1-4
CASSLSGPDRGQTNEKLFF
TGTGCCAGCAGTTTATCAGGCCCCGACAGGGGGCAAACTAATGAAAAACTGTTTTTT
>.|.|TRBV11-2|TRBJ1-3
CASSPQGLGNTIYF
TGTGCCAGCAGCCCTCAGGGTCTGGGAAACACCATATATTTT
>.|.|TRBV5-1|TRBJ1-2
CASSSGTPGDYTF
TGCGCCAGCAGCTCGGGGACACCAGGAGACTACACCTTC
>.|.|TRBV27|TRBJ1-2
CASQGPGGYTF
TGTGCCAGCCAGGGTCCCGGTGGCTACACCTTC
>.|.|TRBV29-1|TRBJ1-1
CSVNGGRNTEAFF
TGCAGCGTCAACGGGGGTAGGAACACTGAAGCTTTCTTT